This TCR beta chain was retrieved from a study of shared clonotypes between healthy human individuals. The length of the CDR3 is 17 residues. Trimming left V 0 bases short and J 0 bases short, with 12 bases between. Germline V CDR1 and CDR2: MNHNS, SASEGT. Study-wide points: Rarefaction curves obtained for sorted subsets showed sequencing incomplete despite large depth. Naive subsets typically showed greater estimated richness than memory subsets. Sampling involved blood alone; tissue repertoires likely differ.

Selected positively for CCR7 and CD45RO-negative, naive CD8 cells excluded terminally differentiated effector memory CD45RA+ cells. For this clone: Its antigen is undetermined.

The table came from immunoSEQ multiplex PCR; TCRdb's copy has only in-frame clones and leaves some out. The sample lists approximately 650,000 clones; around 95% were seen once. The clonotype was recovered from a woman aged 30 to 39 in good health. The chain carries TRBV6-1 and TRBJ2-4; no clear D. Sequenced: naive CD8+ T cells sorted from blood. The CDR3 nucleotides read TGTGCCAGCAGTGAAGCGGAGTTCAGCTTAGCCAAAAACATTCAGTACTTC. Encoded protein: CASSEAEFSLAKNIQYF.